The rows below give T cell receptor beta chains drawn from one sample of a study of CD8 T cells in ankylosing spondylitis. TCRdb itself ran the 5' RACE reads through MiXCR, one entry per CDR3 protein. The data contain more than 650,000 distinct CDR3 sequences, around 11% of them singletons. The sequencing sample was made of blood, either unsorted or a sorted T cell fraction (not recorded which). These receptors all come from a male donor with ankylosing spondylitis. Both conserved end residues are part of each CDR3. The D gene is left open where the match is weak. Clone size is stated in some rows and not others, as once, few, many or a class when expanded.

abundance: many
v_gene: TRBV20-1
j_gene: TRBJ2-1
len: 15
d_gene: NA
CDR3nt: TGCAGTGCTAGAGACTTGCACTATTCCTACAATGAGCAGTTCTTC
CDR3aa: CSARDLHYSYNEQFF

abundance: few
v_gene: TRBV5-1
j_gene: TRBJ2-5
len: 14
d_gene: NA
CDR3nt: TGCGCCAGCAGCTGGGGGGAGGTCCAAGAGACCCAGTACTTC
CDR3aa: CASSWGEVQETQYF

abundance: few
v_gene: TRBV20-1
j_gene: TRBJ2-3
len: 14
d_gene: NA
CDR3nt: TGCAGTGCTCCCTCGCCTAGCGGCACAGATACGCAGTATTTT
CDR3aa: CSAPSPSGTDTQYF

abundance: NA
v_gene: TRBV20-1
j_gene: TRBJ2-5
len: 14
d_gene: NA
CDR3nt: TGCAGTGCTGAGGTATCGCGTCTGGGGGAGACCCAGTACTTC
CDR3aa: CSAEVSRLGETQYF

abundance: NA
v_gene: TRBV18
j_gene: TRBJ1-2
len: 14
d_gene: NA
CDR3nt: TGTGCCAGCTCGCGAGGCGCGGAGCCTTATGGCTACACCTTC
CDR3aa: CASSRGAEPYGYTF

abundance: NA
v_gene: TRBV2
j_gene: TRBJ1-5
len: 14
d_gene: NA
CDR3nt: TGTGCCAGCAGGAGGGAGAATAGCAATCAGCCCCAGCATTTT
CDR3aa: CASRRENSNQPQHF

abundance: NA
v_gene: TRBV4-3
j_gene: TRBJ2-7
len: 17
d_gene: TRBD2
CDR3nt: TGCGCCAGCAGCCAAGATTTTCGGCGGGAGTTCTCCTACGAGCAGTACTTC
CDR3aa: CASSQDFRREFSYEQYF

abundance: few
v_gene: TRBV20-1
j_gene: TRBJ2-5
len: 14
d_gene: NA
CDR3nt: TGCAGTGCCGGACCCTCTTGGTACCAAGAGACCCAGTACTTC
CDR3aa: CSAGPSWYQETQYF

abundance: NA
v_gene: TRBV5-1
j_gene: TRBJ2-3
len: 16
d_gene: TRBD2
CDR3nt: TGCGCCAGCAGCTTTAGCCTAGCGGGGACTACAGATACGCAGTATTTT
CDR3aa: CASSFSLAGTTDTQYF

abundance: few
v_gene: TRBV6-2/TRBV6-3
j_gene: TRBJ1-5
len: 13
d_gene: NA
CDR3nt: TGTGCCAGCCGTGGACAGTTCAAACAGCCCCAGCATTTT
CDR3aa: CASRGQFKQPQHF

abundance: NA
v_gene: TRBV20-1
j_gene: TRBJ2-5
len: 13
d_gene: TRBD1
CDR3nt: TGCAGTGCCTTCACAGGGGATGGCGAGACCCAGTACTTC
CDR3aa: CSAFTGDGETQYF

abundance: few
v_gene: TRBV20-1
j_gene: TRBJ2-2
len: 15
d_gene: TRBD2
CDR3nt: TGCAGTGCTCTAGCGGGGGGGCCGGACACCGGGGAGCTGTTTTTT
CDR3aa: CSALAGGPDTGELFF

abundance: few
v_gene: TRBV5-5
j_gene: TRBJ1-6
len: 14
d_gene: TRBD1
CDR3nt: TGTGCCAGCAGATCTACAGGGGGTGATTCACCCCTCCACTTT
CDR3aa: CASRSTGGDSPLHF

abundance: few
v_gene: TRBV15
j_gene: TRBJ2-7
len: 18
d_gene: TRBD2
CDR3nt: TGTGCCACCAGCAGAGTTTTCCCAAGGAGCGGGATTTTTTACGAGCAGTACTTC
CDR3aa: CATSRVFPRSGIFYEQYF

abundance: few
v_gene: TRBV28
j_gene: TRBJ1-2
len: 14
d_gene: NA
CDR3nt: TGTGCCAGCAGGCCCACAGGAAGCGCCTATGGCTACACCTTC
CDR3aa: CASRPTGSAYGYTF

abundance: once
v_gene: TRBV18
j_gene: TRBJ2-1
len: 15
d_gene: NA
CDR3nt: TGTGCCAGCTCCGGTGGGGACAAGTCCTACAATGAGCAGTTCTTC
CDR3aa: CASSGGDKSYNEQFF

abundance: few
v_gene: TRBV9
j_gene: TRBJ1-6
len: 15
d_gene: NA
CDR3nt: TGTGCCAGCAGCGACCCAAGCTCCTATAATTCACCCCTCCACTTT
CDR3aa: CASSDPSSYNSPLHF

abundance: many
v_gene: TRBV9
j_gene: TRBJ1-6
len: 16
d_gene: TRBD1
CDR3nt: TGTGCCAGCAGCGTAGGGGACAGGGGGGCCAATTCACCCCTCCACTTT
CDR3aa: CASSVGDRGANSPLHF

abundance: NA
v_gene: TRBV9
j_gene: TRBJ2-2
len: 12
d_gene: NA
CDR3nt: TGTGCCAGCAGCGTAGTTGCCGGGGAGCTGTTTTTT
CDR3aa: CASSVVAGELFF

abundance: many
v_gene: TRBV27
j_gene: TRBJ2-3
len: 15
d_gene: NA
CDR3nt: TGTGCCAGCAGTTTGGAGGGGGCGATCACAGATACGCAGTATTTT
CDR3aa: CASSLEGAITDTQYF

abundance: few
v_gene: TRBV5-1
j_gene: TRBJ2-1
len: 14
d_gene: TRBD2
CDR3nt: TGCGCCAGCAGCTTTAACGGCGGGGAGGGTGAGCAGTTCTTC
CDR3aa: CASSFNGGEGEQFF

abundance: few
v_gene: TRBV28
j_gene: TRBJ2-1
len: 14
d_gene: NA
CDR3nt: TGTGCCAGCATCCCCCGGGGCCCTTGGAGTGAGCAGTTCTTC
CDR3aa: CASIPRGPWSEQFF

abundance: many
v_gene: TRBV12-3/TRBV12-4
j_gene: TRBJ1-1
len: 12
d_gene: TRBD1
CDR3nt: TGTGCCAGCAGGACCCAGGGGGCTGGCGCTTTCTTT
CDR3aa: CASRTQGAGAFF

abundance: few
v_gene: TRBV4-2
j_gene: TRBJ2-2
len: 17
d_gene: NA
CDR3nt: TGTGCCAGCAGCCTCCTTCCCGGGACGGAGAACACCGGGGAGCTGTTTTTT
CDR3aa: CASSLLPGTENTGELFF

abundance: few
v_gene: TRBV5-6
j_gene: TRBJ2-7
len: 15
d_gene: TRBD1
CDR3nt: TGTGCCAGCAGGCCGGGACAGGGCATCTCCTACGAGCAGTACTTC
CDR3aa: CASRPGQGISYEQYF

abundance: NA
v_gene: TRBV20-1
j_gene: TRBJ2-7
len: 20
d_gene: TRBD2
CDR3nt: TGCAGTGCTAGGGAGGACAGGACGCCTCGGACTAGCGGAGCGCCCGCCGAGCAGTACTTC
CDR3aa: CSAREDRTPRTSGAPAEQYF

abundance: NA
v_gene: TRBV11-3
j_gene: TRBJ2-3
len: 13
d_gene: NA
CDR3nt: TGTGCCAGCAGCTTACAGGTCTGGGATACGCAGTATTTT
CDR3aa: CASSLQVWDTQYF

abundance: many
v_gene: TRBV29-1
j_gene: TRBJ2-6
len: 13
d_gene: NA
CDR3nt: TGCAGCGTCTACAGCTCTGGGGCCAACGTCCTGACTTTC
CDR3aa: CSVYSSGANVLTF

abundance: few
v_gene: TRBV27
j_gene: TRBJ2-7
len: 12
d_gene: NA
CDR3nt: TGTGCCAGCAGTATCGTGGGTTACGAGCAGTACTTC
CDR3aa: CASSIVGYEQYF

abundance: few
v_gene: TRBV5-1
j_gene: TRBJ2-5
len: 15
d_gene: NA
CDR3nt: TGCGCCAGCAGCGACACAGGGCCTCCTCAAGAGACCCAGTACTTC
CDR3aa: CASSDTGPPQETQYF

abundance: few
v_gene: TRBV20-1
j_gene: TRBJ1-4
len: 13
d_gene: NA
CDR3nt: TGCAGTGCTAGTGAGGTGTCTAATGAAAAACTGTTTTTT
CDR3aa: CSASEVSNEKLFF

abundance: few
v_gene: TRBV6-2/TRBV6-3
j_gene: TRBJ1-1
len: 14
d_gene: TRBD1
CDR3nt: TGTGCCAGCAGACCGGGACAGGCGAACACTGAAGCTTTCTTT
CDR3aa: CASRPGQANTEAFF

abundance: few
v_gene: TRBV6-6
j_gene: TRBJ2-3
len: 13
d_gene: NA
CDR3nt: TGTGCCAGCACCACCTCGGATTCGGATACGCAGTATTTT
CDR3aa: CASTTSDSDTQYF

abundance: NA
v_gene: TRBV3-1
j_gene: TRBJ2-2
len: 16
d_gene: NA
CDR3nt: TGTGCCAGCAGCCAAGCGGCCCTGGGATCTACCGGGGAGCTGTTTTTT
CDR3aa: CASSQAALGSTGELFF

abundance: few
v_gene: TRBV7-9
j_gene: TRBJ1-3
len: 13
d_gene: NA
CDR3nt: TGTGCCAGCACCAGGGTAGGAGGAAACACCATATATTTT
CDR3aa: CASTRVGGNTIYF

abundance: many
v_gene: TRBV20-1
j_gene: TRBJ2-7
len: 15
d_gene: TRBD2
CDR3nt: TGCAGTGCTAGATCCAGACTAGCGGGAGGAAACGAGCAGTACTTC
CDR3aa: CSARSRLAGGNEQYF

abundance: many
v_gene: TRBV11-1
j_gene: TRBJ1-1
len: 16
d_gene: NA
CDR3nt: TGTGCCAGCAGCTTAGCAGGTTCGAGTATGAACACTGAAGCTTTCTTT
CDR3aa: CASSLAGSSMNTEAFF

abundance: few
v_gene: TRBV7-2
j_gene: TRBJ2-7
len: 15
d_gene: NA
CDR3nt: TGTGCCAGCAGCTTAGAAGGTGGGGATGGCTACGAGCAGTACTTC
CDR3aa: CASSLEGGDGYEQYF

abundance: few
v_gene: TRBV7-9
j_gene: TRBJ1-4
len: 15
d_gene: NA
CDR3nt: TGTGCCAGCAGCCCCGCGGACAGTGCCGAGGGAAAACTGTTTTTT
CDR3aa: CASSPADSAEGKLFF

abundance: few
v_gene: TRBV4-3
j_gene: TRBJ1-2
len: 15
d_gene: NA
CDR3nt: TGCGCCAGCAGCCAAGGGAGAAGGGGACTCTATGGCTACACCTTC
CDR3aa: CASSQGRRGLYGYTF

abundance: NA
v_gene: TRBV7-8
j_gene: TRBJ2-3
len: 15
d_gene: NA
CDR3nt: TGTGCCAGCAGACATAAGCGTGCAACCACAGATACGCAGTATTTT
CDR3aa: CASRHKRATTDTQYF

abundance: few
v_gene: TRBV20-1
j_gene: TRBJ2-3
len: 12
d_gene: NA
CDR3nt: TGCAGTGCTAGAATAGGATGGGATACGCAGTATTTT
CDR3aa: CSARIGWDTQYF

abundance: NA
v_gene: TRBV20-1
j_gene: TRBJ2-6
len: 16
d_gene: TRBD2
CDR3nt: TGCAGTGCTTCTCCCCGACTAGCAGCTGGGGCCAACGTCCTGACTTTC
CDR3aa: CSASPRLAAGANVLTF

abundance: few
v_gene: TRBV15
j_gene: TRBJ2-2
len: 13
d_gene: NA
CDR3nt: TGTGCCACCAGCCGGCGGGGTACCGGGGAGCTGTTTTTT
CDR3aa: CATSRRGTGELFF

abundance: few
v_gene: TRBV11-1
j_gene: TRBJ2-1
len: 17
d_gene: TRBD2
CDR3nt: TGTGCCAGCAGTTATCCGGGACTAGCGGGGGGGCGAAATGAGCAGTTCTTC
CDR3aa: CASSYPGLAGGRNEQFF

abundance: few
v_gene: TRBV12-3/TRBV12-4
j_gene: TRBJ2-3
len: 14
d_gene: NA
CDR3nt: TGTGCCAGCAGTTTCTTGGGGGGGCCAGATACGCAGTATTTT
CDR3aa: CASSFLGGPDTQYF